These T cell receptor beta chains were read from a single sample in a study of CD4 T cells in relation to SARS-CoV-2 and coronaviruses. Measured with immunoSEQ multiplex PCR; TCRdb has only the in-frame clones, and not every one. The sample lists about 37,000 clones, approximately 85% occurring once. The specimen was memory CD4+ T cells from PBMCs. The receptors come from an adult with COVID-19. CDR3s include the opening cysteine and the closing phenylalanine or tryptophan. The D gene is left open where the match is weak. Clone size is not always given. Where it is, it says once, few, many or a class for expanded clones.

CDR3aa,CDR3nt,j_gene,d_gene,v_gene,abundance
CASSLAQGSTDTQYF,TGTGCCAGCAGCTTGGCCCAGGGGAGCACAGATACGCAGTATTTT,TRBJ2-3,.,TRBV5-5,.
CASSFDPTGTRETQYF,TGTGCCAGCAGCTTCGATCCAACCGGGACCCGAGAGACCCAGTACTTC,TRBJ2-5,.,TRBV5-4,.
CASSIGRPSSGNTIYF,TGTGCCAGTAGTATAGGGCGGCCTTCCTCTGGAAACACCATATATTTT,TRBJ1-3,.,TRBV19,once
CASSSGTSGNTIYF,TGTGCCAGCAGCTCAGGGACCTCTGGAAACACCATATATTTT,TRBJ1-3,.,TRBV7-3,.
CASRGNQGASSPLHF,TGTGCCAGCAGGGGAAACCAGGGGGCTAGTTCACCCCTCCACTTT,TRBJ1-6,TRBD1,TRBV2,few
CASLRTDSGNTIYF,TGTGCCAGCCTAAGGACCGACTCTGGAAACACCATATATTTT,TRBJ1-3,.,TRBV21-1,.
CASSQEETQYF,TGTGCCAGCAGCCAAGAAGAGACCCAGTACTTC,TRBJ2-5,.,TRBV3-1/TRBV3-2,few
CASTAARSGNTIYF,TGTGCCAGTACCGCGGCCAGATCTGGAAACACCATATATTTT,TRBJ1-3,.,TRBV19,few
CASSLSGAVTDTQYF,TGTGCCAGCAGTTTATCGGGGGCTGTCACAGATACGCAGTATTTT,TRBJ2-3,.,TRBV27,.
CASTRLAGDTTYEQYF,TGCGCCAGCACCCGACTAGCGGGGGATACCACCTACGAGCAGTACTTC,TRBJ2-7,TRBD2,TRBV5-1,.
CAISDHRTYEQYF,TGTGCCATCAGTGATCACAGGACATACGAGCAGTACTTC,TRBJ2-7,.,TRBV10-3,.
CASSFKQGARTPDTQYF,TGTGCCAGCAGTTTCAAGCAGGGGGCGAGGACACCAGATACGCAGTATTTT,TRBJ2-3,TRBD1,TRBV27,.
CASSPPGRGRLGNEQFF,TGTGCCAGCAGTCCACCGGGGAGGGGTCGCTTGGGGAATGAGCAGTTCTTC,TRBJ2-1,TRBD2,TRBV27,.
CASSIQSGLAGEYEQYF,TGTGCCAGCAGCATACAGTCGGGACTAGCGGGGGAGTACGAGCAGTACTTC,TRBJ2-7,TRBD2,TRBV6-2/TRBV6-3,few
CASSYFGRAHEQYF,TGTGCCAGCAGTTACTTCGGCAGGGCCCACGAGCAGTACTTC,TRBJ2-7,.,TRBV6-5,once
CASSSGLAGGQDRRGQYF,TGTGCCAGCAGCTCGGGACTAGCGGGAGGGCAGGATCGTCGTGGGCAGTACTTC,TRBJ2-7,TRBD2,TRBV7-8,.
CASSPLPSGKETQYF,TGTGCCAGCTCACCATTGCCTAGCGGAAAAGAGACCCAGTACTTC,TRBJ2-5,TRBD2,TRBV18,.
CASSLAGLAGNYEQYF,TGTGCCAGCAGCTTGGCCGGACTAGCGGGAAACTACGAGCAGTACTTC,TRBJ2-7,TRBD2,TRBV5-6,.
CASSSTDRADTEAFF,TGTGCCAGCAGCTCTACCGACAGGGCGGACACTGAAGCTTTCTTT,TRBJ1-1,TRBD1,TRBV7-9,.
CASSLGVTGTEAFF,TGTGCCAGCAGCCTCGGGGTTACCGGGACTGAAGCTTTCTTT,TRBJ1-1,.,TRBV28,.
CASSTPEPNTGELFF,TGCGCCAGCAGCACCCCCGAGCCGAACACCGGGGAGCTGTTTTTT,TRBJ2-2,.,TRBV5-1,.